This T cell receptor beta chain was identified during a study of OX40 agonist ivuxolimab in advanced cancers. On the study more broadly: An agonistic human IgG2 monoclonal antibody against OX40 (CD134) was given. Dose-escalation patients' cancers were hepatocellular carcinoma, melanoma, renal cell or head and neck cancer.

Blood sampling took place at baseline, cycle 4 day 1, and cycle 7 day 1. Data came from immunoSEQ multiplex PCR; TCRdb stores just in-frame clones and leaves some out. The sample holds some 65,000 clones, about nine tenths seen once. Per germline, CDR1 MNHEY and CDR2 SVGAGI. This CDR3 contains 15 residues. The ends were cut back, 0 bases at V and 1 base at J, with 7 bases in the middle. This sample comprised CD4+ or CD8+ T cells sorted from blood, obtained in a trial of the OX40 agonist ivuxolimab. The V and J genes are TRBV6-5 and TRBJ1-5; D remains unclear. The origin of this receptor is an adult with an advanced solid tumor such as melanoma, head and neck, liver or kidney cancer. The CDR3 DNA is TGTGCCAGCAGTTACTCGGCCCAAAGCAATCAGCCCCAGCATTTT. Translated: CASSYSAQSNQPQHF.